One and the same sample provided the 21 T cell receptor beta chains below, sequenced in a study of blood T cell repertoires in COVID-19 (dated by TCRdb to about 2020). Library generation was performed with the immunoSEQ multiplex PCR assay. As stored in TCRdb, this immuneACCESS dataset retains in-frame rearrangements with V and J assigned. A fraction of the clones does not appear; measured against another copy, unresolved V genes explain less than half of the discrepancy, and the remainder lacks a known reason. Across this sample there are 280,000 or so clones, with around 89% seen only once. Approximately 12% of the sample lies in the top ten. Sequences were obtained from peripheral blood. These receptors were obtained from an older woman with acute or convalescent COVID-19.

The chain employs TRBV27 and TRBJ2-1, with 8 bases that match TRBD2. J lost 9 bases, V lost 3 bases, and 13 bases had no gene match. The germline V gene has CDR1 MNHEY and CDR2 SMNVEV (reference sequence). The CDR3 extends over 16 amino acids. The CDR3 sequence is CASSFGLAGQSSEQFF. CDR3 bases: TGTGCCAGCAGTTTCGGGCTAGCGGGCCAGAGTAGTGAGCAGTTCTTC.

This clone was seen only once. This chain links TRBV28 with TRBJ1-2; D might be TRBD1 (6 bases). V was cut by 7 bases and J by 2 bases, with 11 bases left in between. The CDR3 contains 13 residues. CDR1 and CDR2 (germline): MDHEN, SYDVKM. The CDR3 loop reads CASKNQGNYGYTF. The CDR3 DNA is TGTGCCAGCAAGAACCAGGGGAACTATGGCTACACCTTC.

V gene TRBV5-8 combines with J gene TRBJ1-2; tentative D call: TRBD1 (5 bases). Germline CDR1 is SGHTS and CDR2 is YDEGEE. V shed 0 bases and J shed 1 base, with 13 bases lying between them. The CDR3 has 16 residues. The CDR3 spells CASSLGRQTSNYGYTF. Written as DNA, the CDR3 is TGTGCCAGCAGCTTGGGGCGACAGACTAGTAACTATGGCTACACCTTC.

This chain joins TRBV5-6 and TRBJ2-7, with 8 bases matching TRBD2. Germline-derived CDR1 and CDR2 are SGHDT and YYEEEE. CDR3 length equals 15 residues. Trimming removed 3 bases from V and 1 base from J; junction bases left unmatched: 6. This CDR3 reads CASSSSGSVSYEQYF. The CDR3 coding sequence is TGTGCCAGCAGCTCCAGCGGGAGTGTATCCTACGAGCAGTACTTC.

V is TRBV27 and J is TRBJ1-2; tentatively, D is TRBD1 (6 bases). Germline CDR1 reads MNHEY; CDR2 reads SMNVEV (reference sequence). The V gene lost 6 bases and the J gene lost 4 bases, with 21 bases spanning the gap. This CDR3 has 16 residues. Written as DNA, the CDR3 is TGTGCCAGCAGCCCGGCCAGCGGCAGGGGAATCTATGGCTACACCTTC. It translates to CASSPASGRGIYGYTF.

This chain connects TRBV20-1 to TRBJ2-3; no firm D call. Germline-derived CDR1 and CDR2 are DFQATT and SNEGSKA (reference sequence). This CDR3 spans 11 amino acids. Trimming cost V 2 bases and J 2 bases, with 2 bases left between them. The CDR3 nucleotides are TGCAGTGCTAGACTCACAGATACGCAGTATTTT. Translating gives CSARLTDTQYF.

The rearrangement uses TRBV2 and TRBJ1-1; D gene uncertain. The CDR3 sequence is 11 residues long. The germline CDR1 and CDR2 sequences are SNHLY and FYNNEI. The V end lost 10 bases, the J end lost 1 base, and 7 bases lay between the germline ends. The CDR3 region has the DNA TGTGCCACGACACCGAACACTGAAGCTTTCTTT. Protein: CATTPNTEAFF.

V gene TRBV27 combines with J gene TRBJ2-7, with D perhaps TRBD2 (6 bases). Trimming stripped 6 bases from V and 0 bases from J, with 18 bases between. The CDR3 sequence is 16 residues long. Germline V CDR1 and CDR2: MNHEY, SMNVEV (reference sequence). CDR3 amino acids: CASSGSGDGLSYEQYF. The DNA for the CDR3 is TGTGCCAGCAGCGGGAGTGGGGACGGCCTCTCCTACGAGCAGTACTTC.

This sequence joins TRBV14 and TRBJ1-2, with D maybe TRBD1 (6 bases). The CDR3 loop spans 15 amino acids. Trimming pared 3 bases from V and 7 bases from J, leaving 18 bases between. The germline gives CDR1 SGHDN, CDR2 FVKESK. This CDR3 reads CASSHGTILKVGYTF. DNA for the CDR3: TGTGCCAGCAGCCACGGGACAATTTTAAAGGTTGGCTACACCTTC. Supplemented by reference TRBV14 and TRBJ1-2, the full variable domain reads EAGVTQFPSHSVIEKGQTVTLRCDPISGHDNLYWYRRVMGKEIKFLLHFVKESKQDESGMPNNRFLAERTGGTYSTLKVQPAELEDSGVYFCASSHGTILKVGYTFGSGTRLTVV.

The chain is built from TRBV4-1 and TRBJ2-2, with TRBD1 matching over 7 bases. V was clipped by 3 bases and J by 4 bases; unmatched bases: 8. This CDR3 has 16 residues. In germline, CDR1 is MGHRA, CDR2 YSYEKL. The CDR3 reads CASSQEQGPGTGELFF. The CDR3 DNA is TGCGCCAGCAGCCAGGAACAGGGGCCGGGCACCGGGGAGCTGTTTTTT.

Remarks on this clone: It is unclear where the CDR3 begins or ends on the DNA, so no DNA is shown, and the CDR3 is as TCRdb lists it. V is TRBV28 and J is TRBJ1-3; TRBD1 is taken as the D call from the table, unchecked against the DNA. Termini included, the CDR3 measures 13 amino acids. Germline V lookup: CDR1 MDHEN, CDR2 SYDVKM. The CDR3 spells CASSSSQGNTIYF.

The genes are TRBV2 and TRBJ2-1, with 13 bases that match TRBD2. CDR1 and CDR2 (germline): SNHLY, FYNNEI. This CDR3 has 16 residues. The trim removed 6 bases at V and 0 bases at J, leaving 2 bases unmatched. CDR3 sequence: CASSGLAGVSYNEQFF. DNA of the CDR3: TGTGCCAGCAGCGGACTAGCGGGAGTCTCCTACAATGAGCAGTTCTTC.

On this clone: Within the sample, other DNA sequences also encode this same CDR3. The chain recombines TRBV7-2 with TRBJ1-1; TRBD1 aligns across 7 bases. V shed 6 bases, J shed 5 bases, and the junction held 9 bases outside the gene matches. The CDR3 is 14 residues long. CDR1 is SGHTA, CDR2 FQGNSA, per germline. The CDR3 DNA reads TGTGCCAGCAGTTCCCGACAGGGTGGGACTGAAGCTTTCTTT. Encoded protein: CASSSRQGGTEAFF.

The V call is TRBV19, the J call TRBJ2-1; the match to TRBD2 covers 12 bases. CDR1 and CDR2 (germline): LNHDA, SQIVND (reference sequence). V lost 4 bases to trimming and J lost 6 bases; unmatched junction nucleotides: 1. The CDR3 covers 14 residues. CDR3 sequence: CASSKGLAGNEQFF. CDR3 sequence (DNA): TGTGCCAGTAGTAAGGGACTAGCGGGCAATGAGCAGTTCTTC.

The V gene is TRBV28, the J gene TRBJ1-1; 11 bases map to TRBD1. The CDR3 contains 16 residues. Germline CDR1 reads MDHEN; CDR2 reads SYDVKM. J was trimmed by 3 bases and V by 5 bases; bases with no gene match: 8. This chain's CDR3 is CASSLGTGGGYTEAFF. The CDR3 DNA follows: TGTGCCAGCAGTCTCGGGACAGGGGGGGGGTACACTGAAGCTTTCTTT.

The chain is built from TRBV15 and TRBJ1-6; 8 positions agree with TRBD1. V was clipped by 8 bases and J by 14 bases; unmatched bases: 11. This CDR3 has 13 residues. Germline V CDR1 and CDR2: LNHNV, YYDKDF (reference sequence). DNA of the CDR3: TGTGCCACCGATCGGACAGGGTTGACCACCCTCCACTTT. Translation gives CATDRTGLTTLHF.

CDR3 sequence (DNA): TGTGCCATCAGTGGCCAAAGAAGGGGCGGCAATTCACCCCTCCACTTT. Protein sequence: CAISGQRRGGNSPLHF. J is TRBJ1-6 and V is TRBV10-3, with D possibly being TRBD1 (5 bases). From germline, CDR1 is ENHRY and CDR2 SYGVKD. This CDR3 contains 16 residues. With 4 bases removed from V and 7 bases from J, the gap between germline ends came to 17 bases.

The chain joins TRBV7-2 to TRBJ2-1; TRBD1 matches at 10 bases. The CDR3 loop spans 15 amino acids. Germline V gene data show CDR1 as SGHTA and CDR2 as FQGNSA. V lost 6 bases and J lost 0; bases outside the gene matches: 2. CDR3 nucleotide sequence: TGTGCCAGCAGTGGGGACAGGGGCTCCTACAATGAGCAGTTCTTC. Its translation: CASSGDRGSYNEQFF. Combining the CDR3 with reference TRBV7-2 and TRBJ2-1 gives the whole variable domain GAGVSQSPSNKVTEKGKDVELRCDPISGHTALYWYRQSLGQGLEFLIYFQGNSAPDKSGLPSDRFSAERTGGSVSTLTIQRTQQEDSAVYLCASSGDRGSYNEQFFGPGTRLTVL.

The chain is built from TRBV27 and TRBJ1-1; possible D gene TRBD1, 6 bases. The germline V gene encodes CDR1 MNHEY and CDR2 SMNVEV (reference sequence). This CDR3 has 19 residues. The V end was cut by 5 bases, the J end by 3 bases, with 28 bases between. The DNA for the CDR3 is TGTGCCAGCAGTCCACACCCCGACAGGTACTTCTCTGGGCACACTGAAGCTTTCTTT. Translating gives CASSPHPDRYFSGHTEAFF.

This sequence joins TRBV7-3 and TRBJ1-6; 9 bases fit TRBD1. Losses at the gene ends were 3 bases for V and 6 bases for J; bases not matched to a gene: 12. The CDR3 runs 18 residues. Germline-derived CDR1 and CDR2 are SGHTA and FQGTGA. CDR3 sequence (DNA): TGTGCCAGCAGCTTCGTCGGGGGGGACAGGGAAGGTAATTCACCCCTCCACTTT. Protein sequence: CASSFVGGDREGNSPLHF.

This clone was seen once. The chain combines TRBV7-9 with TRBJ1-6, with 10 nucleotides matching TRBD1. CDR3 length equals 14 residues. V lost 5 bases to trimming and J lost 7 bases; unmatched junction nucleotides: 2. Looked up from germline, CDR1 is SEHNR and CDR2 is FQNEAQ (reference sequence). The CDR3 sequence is CASSKDRGNSPLHF. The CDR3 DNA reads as TGTGCCAGCAGCAAGGACAGGGGGAATTCACCCCTCCACTTT.